This is a list of T cell receptor beta chains from one sample in a study of T cell repertoires in ileal Crohn's disease. The data were produced by immunoSEQ multiplex PCR, yet TCRdb's version contains in-frame clones alone and is incomplete. This sample carries some 27,000 clones, roughly 75% of them seen once, and the ten largest clones take 15% to 20%. Sequencing used ileal tissue. The receptor source for this set is an adult with Crohn's disease. Both conserved end residues are part of each CDR3.

V gene: TRBV7-9
J gene: TRBJ1-4
CDR3 protein: CASSLARQKNEKLFF

V gene: TRBV5-1
J gene: TRBJ2-7
CDR3 protein: CASSRGTGVGEQYF

V gene: TRBV20-1
J gene: TRBJ1-1
CDR3 protein: CSAPDRGEAFF

V gene: TRBV30
J gene: TRBJ1-2
CDR3 protein: CAWSEDSYGYTF

V gene: TRBV6-1
J gene: TRBJ2-5
CDR3 protein: CASQRAFEETQYF

V gene: TRBV5-1
J gene: TRBJ2-7
CDR3 protein: CASREDSLRAYEQYF

V gene: TRBV5-4
J gene: TRBJ1-1
CDR3 protein: CASSLELEGFEAFF

V gene: TRBV19
J gene: TRBJ2-6
CDR3 protein: CASNGRAGANVLTF

V gene: TRBV7-9
J gene: TRBJ1-2
CDR3 protein: CASSSRTGAYGYTF

V gene: TRBV5-1
J gene: TRBJ2-7
CDR3 protein: CASSLTGSGGEQYF

V gene: TRBV20-1
J gene: TRBJ2-3
CDR3 protein: CSARTVDTQYF

V gene: TRBV27
J gene: TRBJ2-6
CDR3 protein: CASSLGSPGANVLTF

V gene: TRBV4-1
J gene: -
CDR3 protein: CASSQEGDEQYF

V gene: TRBV9
J gene: TRBJ1-3
CDR3 protein: CASSGTGFPGNTIYF

V gene: TRBV9
J gene: TRBJ2-3
CDR3 protein: CASSVGPGQGIMDTQYF

V gene: TRBV5-1
J gene: TRBJ2-3
CDR3 protein: CASSLEGRGSDTQYF

V gene: TRBV11-2
J gene: TRBJ2-5
CDR3 protein: CASTGRRQETQYF

V gene: TRBV2
J gene: TRBJ1-5
CDR3 protein: CASSLSAGNQPQHF

V gene: TRBV5-4
J gene: TRBJ2-1
CDR3 protein: CASSLGGTGQFF

V gene: TRBV11-2
J gene: TRBJ2-1
CDR3 protein: CASSSGRGGLSYEQFF

V gene: TRBV5-1
J gene: TRBJ2-4
CDR3 protein: CASSPEVSGGAGIQYF

V gene: TRBV7-9
J gene: TRBJ1-2
CDR3 protein: CASKQGATNYGYTF

V gene: TRBV6-5
J gene: TRBJ1-2
CDR3 protein: CASSYEGGPLGGYTF

V gene: TRBV29-1
J gene: TRBJ2-5
CDR3 protein: CSVDLRGLGETQYF

V gene: TRBV4-1
J gene: TRBJ1-1
CDR3 protein: CASSPGTLNTEAFF

V gene: TRBV19
J gene: TRBJ2-3
CDR3 protein: CASSIGDTQYF

V gene: TRBV2
J gene: TRBJ2-6
CDR3 protein: CASSDRGGVSSGANVLTF

V gene: TRBV6-6
J gene: TRBJ1-2
CDR3 protein: CASTTANYGYTF

V gene: TRBV19
J gene: TRBJ2-1
CDR3 protein: CASSFRDWTYEQFF